This T cell receptor beta chain appears in the sequencing data of a study of T cells after yellow fever vaccination. Broader study findings: The secondary response was weaker but peaked faster, day 5 versus 15. Across the CD4 and CD8 compartments, a small share of clonotypes was present in both.

The sample holds many counts of this clonotype. Its antigen is unknown. A universal primer site and UMIs were added as TCR cDNA was made by 5'RACE template switching. Each CDR3 protein is one row after TCRdb ran MiXCR on the 5' RACE reads. The sample carries around 140,000 distinct CDR3 sequences, approximately 6.6% recorded once. The germline V gene encodes CDR1 SGHRS and CDR2 YFSETQ. Trimming took 3 bases from V and 0 from J; bases not matched to a gene: 6. The CDR3 is 18 amino acids. Sequencing was performed on CD4+ T cells sorted from PBMCs, taken 10 days after the yellow fever booster vaccination. The chain uses TRBV5-1 and TRBJ2-1; 13 nucleotides line up with TRBD2. The clonotype was recovered from a young man who received the YFV17D yellow fever vaccine. The CDR3 spells CASSSGLAGVNSYNEQFF. The CDR3 nucleotides are TGCGCCAGCAGCTCAGGACTAGCGGGAGTTAACTCCTACAATGAGCAGTTCTTC.